These 5 T cell receptor beta chains were sequenced from one sample in a study of cytomegalovirus exposure and HLA in healthy donors. 13 Jbeta primers and 60 Vbeta primers were used for the PCR. Profiling relied on immunoSEQ multiplex PCR, and the TCRdb table lists in-frame clones only, not all of them. In the table there are 30,000 to 45,000 clones, roughly 90% of which are singletons. Sequencing was done on a sample of PBMCs. These receptors were collected from a woman between 40 and 55 years old in good health and CMV-seropositive.

A single count supports this clone. V gene TRBV6-1 combines with J gene TRBJ2-3; 10 nucleotides align to TRBD2. Germline CDR1 MNHNS, CDR2 SASEGT. The CDR3 loop spans 14 amino acids. With 10 bases clipped from V and 1 base from J, the junction kept 5 bases outside the gene matches. CDR3 residues: CAIAGTSGTDTQYF. CDR3 in DNA: TGTGCCATCGCGGGGACTAGCGGCACAGATACGCAGTATTTT.

CDR3 sequence: CASSFRQGGGELFF. CDR3 bases: TGTGCCAGCAGTTTCAGACAGGGAGGAGGGGAGCTGTTTTTT. J is TRBJ2-2 and V is TRBV27, with D maybe TRBD1 (7 bases). The CDR3 sequence is 14 residues long. V was pared by 3 bases and J by 8 bases, with 13 bases between. Germline V gene lookup returns CDR1 MNHEY and CDR2 SMNVEV (reference sequence).

The chain carries TRBV10-3 and TRBJ2-3; the match to TRBD2 covers 10 bases. This CDR3 is 14 amino acids long. CDR1 ENHRY and CDR2 SYGVKD come from the germline V gene. Trimming took 6 bases from V and 5 from J; bases not matched to a gene: 5. CDR3 sequence (DNA): TGTGCCATCAGCGCCCTAGCGGGGGAAGATACGCAGTATTTT. The encoded protein is CAISALAGEDTQYF.

This sequence joins TRBV21-1 and TRBJ2-4; the listed D gene, TRBD2, was not tested against the DNA. TRBV21-1 is labeled a pseudogene. This CDR3 comprises 18 residues. The CDR3 sequence: CASSKQGLGRIAKNIQYF. The CDR3 nucleotides are TGTGCCAGCAGCAAACAAGGCCTTGGGAGAATAGCCAAAAACATTCAGTACTTC.

The chain links TRBV27 to TRBJ2-5; maybe TRBD2 (5 bases). This CDR3 is 16 amino acids long. Germline V gene lookup returns CDR1 MNHEY and CDR2 SMNVEV (reference sequence). The ends were cut back, 0 bases at V and 4 bases at J, with 15 bases in the middle. CDR3 region: CASSLSPDWERETQYF. The CDR3 DNA reads as TGTGCCAGCAGTTTATCGCCGGACTGGGAAAGAGAGACCCAGTACTTC.